This TCR beta chain was captured by sequencing in a study of blood T cell repertoires in COVID-19. Looked up from germline, CDR1 is LNHDA and CDR2 is SQIVND (reference sequence). The CDR3 totals 14 residues. Trimming took 3 bases from V and 1 from J; bases not matched to a gene: 1. Data came from immunoSEQ multiplex PCR; TCRdb stores just in-frame clones and leaves some out. The data hold more than 250,000 clones, with nearly 90% observed a single time. Sequenced sample: PBMCs or T cells enriched from blood (not recorded which). This chain links TRBV19 with TRBJ2-3; the match to TRBD2 covers 7 bases. The TCR comes from a woman in her late teens or twenties with acute COVID-19. As DNA, the CDR3 is TGTGCCAGTAGTATCGCGGGAGGCACAGATACGCAGTATTTT. This encodes CASSIAGGTDTQYF.